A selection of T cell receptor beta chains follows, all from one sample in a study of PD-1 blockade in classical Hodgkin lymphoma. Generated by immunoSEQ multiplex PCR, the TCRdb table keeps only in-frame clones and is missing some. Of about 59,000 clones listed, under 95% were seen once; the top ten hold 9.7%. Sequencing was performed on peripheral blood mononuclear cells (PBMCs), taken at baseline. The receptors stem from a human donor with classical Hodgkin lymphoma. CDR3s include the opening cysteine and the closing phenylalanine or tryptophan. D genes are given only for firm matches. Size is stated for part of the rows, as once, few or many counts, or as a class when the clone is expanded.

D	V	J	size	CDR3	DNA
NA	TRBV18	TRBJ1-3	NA	CASSEGGSGNTIYF	TGTGCCAGCTCGGAGGGGGGATCTGGAAACACCATATATTTT
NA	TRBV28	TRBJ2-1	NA	CASSLLSYSYNEQFF	TGTGCCAGCAGTTTACTTAGCTACTCCTACAATGAGCAGTTCTTC
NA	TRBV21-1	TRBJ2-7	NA	CASSIPSGGNSYEQYF	TGTGCCAGCAGCATTCCTAGCGGGGGGAATTCCTACGAGCAGTACTTC
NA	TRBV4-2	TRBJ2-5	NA	CASSQVLGKREEETQYF	TGTGCCAGCAGCCAAGTTTTGGGGAAGAGAGAGGAAGAGACCCAGTACTTC
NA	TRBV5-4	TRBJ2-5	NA	CASSSTTREETQYF	TGTGCCAGCAGCTCAACGACTAGAGAAGAGACCCAGTACTTC
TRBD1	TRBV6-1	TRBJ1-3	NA	CASRGQVSGNTIYF	TGTGCCAGCAGGGGACAGGTCTCTGGAAACACCATATATTTT
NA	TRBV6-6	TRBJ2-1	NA	CASSPQDYNEQFF	TGTGCCAGCAGCCCTCAGGATTACAATGAGCAGTTCTTC
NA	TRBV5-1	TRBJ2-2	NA	CASSWGDTANTGELFF	TGCGCCAGCAGCTGGGGGGACACCGCGAACACCGGGGAGCTGTTTTTT
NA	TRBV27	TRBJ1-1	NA	CASSLNRKNTEAFF	TGTGCCAGCAGTTTAAATAGGAAAAACACTGAAGCTTTCTTT
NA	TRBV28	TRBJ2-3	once	CASSFLPVGDTQYF	TGTGCCAGCAGTTTCCTCCCGGTGGGGGATACGCAGTATTTT
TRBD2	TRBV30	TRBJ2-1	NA	CAWTPGGRNEQFF	TGTGCCTGGACGCCGGGGGGGAGGAATGAGCAGTTCTTC
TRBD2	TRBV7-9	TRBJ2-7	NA	CASSLAGTSGRAFHEQYF	TGTGCCAGCAGCTTGGCCGGGACTAGCGGGAGGGCCTTTCACGAGCAGTACTTC
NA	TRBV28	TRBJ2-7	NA	CASSSARGYSYEQYF	TGTGCCAGCAGTTCTGCCCGGGGGTACTCCTACGAGCAGTACTTC
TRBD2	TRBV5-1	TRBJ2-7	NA	CASSLPLHPGLGGNYEQYF	TGCGCCAGCAGCTTGCCCCTCCATCCGGGACTAGGGGGGAACTACGAGCAGTACTTC
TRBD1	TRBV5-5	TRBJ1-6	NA	CASSLKTQGGGAGDSPLHF	TGTGCCAGCAGCTTGAAAACGCAGGGAGGGGGCGCGGGAGATTCACCCCTCCACTTT
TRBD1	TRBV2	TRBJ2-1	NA	CASSADRDNEQFF	TGTGCCAGCAGCGCTGACAGGGACAATGAGCAGTTCTTC
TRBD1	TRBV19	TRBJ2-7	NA	CASSTTGVHEQYF	TGTGCCAGTAGTACCACAGGGGTCCACGAGCAGTACTTC
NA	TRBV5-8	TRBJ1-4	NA	CASSLLSTSVEKLFF	TGTGCCAGCAGCTTGCTGTCAACGTCGGTTGAAAAACTGTTTTTT
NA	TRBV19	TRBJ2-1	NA	CASSGSSYNEQFF	TGTGCCAGTAGCGGGAGCTCCTACAATGAGCAGTTCTTC
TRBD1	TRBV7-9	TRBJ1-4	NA	CASSSRQGGTEKLFF	TGTGCCAGCAGCTCAAGACAGGGTGGGACTGAAAAACTGTTTTTT
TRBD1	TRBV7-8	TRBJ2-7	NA	CASSLDHSRDRKRSSYEQYF	TGTGCCAGCAGCTTAGATCACAGCCGGGACAGGAAGAGGAGCTCCTACGAGCAGTACTTC
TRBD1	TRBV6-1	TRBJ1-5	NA	CASSDRTGGRQPQHF	TGTGCCAGCAGTGACCGGACAGGGGGTAGGCAGCCCCAGCATTTT
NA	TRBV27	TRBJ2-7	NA	CASSPIGGDRNPYEQYF	TGTGCCAGCAGTCCGATCGGCGGAGACAGGAATCCCTACGAGCAGTACTTC
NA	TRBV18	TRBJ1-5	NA	CASSPKGYQPQHF	TGTGCCAGCTCACCGAAGGGCTATCAGCCCCAGCATTTT
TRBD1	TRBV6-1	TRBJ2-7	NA	CASSGRGGAEEQYF	TGTGCCAGCAGTGGTAGAGGGGGCGCGGAAGAGCAGTACTTC
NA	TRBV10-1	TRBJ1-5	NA	CASRASVRGPQHF	TGCGCCAGCAGAGCCAGTGTTAGGGGGCCCCAGCATTTT
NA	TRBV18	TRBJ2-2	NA	CASSPSGSNTGELFF	TGTGCCAGCTCACCAAGCGGATCGAACACCGGGGAGCTGTTTTTT
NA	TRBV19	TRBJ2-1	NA	CASSISGRLYNEQFF	TGTGCCAGTAGTATCAGTGGGAGGCTTTACAATGAGCAGTTCTTC
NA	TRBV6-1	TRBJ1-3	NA	CASNLASGNTIYF	TGTGCCAGCAACTTGGCCTCTGGAAACACCATATATTTT
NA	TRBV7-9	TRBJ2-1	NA	CASSTALDFNNEQFF	TGTGCCAGCAGCACTGCCCTGGACTTCAACAATGAGCAGTTCTTC
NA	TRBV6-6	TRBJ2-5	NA	CASSGSSQETQYF	TGTGCCAGTTCGGGCAGTTCTCAAGAGACCCAGTACTTC
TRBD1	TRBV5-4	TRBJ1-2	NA	CASSTGTGYFGYTF	TGTGCCAGCAGCACCGGGACAGGGTATTTTGGCTACACCTTC
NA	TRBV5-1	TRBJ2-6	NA	CASSKNRELPLSGANVLTF	TGCGCCAGCAGCAAGAACAGAGAACTACCTCTCTCTGGGGCCAACGTCCTGACTTTC
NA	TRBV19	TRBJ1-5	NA	CASSSGDMVQPQHF	TGTGCCAGTAGTTCAGGGGATATGGTTCAGCCCCAGCATTTT
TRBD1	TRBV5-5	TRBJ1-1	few	CASSPGDSFPEAFF	TGTGCCAGCAGCCCAGGGGACAGCTTTCCTGAAGCTTTCTTT
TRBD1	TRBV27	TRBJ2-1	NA	CASSLLAGGVNEQFF	TGTGCCAGCAGTTTATTGGCAGGGGGCGTCAATGAGCAGTTCTTC
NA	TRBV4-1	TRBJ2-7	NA	CASSSQSQGAGVYEQYF	TGCGCCAGCAGCTCGCAATCTCAGGGGGCGGGAGTATACGAGCAGTACTTC
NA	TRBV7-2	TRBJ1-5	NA	CASGERGDQPQHF	TGTGCCAGCGGGGAAAGGGGAGATCAGCCCCAGCATTTT
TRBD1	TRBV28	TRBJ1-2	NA	CASISGGGYGTGDHGYTF	TGTGCCAGCATCTCAGGGGGGGGCTACGGGACAGGGGATCACGGCTACACCTTC
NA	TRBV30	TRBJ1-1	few	CAWSVTVGTEAFF	TGTGCCTGGAGTGTCACGGTGGGCACTGAAGCTTTCTTT
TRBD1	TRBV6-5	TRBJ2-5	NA	CASSYLQGAQTQYF	TGTGCCAGCAGTTACTTACAGGGGGCGCAGACCCAGTACTTC
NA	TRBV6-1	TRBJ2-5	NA	CASSEGWTQYF	TGTGCCAGCAGTGAAGGATGGACCCAGTACTTC
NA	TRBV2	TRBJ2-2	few	CAPGLPNTGELFF	TGTGCCCCCGGGCTACCGAACACCGGGGAGCTGTTTTTT
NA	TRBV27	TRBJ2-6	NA	CASSLYGVPSVLTF	TGTGCCAGCAGTTTATATGGGGTCCCCTCCGTCCTGACTTTC
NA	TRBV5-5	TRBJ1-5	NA	CASSLGPSSNQPQHF	TGTGCCAGCAGCTTGGGTCCCTCGAGCAATCAGCCCCAGCATTTT
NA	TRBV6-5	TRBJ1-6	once	CASSYSQGYGSPLHF	TGTGCCAGCAGTTACTCCCAGGGTTACGGTTCACCCCTCCACTTT
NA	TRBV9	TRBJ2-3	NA	CASSVFGTDTQYF	TGTGCCAGCAGCGTCTTTGGCACAGATACGCAGTATTTT
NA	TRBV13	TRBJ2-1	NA	CASSFRTGLGSNEQFF	TGTGCCAGCAGCTTTCGAACGGGACTCGGATCTAATGAGCAGTTCTTC
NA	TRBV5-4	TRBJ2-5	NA	CASSLAGRQRQETQYF	TGTGCCAGCAGCTTGGCGGGTCGTCAGAGACAAGAGACCCAGTACTTC
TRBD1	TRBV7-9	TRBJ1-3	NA	CASSPTGVLGNTIYF	TGTGCCAGCAGCCCAACAGGGGTGTTGGGAAACACCATATATTTT
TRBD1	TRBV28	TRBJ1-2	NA	CASRPDWTGGWLGYTF	TGTGCCAGCAGACCCGACTGGACAGGGGGATGGCTTGGCTACACCTTC
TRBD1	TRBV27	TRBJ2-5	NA	CASRRRDSSLETQYF	TGTGCCAGCAGACGCCGGGACAGTTCTTTGGAGACCCAGTACTTC
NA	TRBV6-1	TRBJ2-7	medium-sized	CATNPRDEQYF	TGTGCCACAAACCCGCGGGACGAGCAGTACTTC
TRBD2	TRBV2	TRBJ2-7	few	CASSGSGGYPYEQYF	TGTGCCAGCAGCGGTAGCGGGGGGTACCCCTACGAGCAGTACTTC